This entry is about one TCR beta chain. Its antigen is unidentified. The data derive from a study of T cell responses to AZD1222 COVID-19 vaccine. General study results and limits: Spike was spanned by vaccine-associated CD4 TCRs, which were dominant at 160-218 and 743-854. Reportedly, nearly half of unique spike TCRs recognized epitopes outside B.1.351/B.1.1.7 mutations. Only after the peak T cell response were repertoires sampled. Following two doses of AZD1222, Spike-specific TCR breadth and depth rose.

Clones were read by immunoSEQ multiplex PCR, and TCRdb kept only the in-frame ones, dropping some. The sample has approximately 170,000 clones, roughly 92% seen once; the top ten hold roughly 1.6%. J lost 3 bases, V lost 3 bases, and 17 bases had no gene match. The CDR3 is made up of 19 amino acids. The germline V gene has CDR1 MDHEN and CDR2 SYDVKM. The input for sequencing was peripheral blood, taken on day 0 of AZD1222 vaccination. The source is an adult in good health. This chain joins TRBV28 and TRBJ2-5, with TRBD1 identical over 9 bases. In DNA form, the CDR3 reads TGTGCCAGCAGTTTTACTCCCCAAAGCGGGACAGGGATAAAAGAGACCCAGTACTTC. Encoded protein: CASSFTPQSGTGIKETQYF.